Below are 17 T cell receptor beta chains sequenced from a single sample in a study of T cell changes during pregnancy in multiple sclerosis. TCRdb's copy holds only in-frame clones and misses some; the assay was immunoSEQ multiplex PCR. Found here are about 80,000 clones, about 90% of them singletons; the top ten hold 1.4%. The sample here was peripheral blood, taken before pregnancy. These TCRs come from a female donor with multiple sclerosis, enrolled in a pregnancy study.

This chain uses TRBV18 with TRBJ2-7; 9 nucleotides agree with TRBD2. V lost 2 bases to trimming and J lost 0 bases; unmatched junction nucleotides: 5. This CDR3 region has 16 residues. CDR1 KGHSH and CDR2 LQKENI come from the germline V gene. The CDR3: CASSPEASGISYEQYF. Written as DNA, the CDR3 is TGTGCCAGCTCACCAGAGGCTAGCGGGATCTCCTACGAGCAGTACTTC.

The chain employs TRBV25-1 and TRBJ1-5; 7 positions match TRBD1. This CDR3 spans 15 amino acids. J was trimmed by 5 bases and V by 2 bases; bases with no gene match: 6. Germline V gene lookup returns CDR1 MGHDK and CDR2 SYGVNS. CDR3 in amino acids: CASSEGTGEYQPQHF. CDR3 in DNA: TGTGCCAGCAGTGAAGGAACAGGGGAATATCAGCCCCAGCATTTT.

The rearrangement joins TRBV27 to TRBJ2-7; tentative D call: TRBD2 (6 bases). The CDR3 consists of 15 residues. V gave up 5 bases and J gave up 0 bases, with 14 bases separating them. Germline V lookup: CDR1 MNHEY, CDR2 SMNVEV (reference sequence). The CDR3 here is CASSPNGGSSYEQYF. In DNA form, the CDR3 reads TGTGCCAGCAGTCCTAATGGGGGGAGCTCCTACGAGCAGTACTTC.

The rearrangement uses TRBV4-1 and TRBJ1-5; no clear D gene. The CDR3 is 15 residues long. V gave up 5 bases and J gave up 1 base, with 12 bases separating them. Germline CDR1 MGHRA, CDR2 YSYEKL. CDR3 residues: CASSAMAGSNQPQHF. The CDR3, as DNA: TGCGCCAGCAGCGCTATGGCCGGGAGCAATCAGCCCCAGCATTTT.

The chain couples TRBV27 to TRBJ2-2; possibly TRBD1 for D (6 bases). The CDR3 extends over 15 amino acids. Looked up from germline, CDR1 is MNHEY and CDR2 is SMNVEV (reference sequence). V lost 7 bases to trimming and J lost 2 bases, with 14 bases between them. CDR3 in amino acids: CASTPGTRNTGELFF. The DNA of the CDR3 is TGTGCCAGCACGCCCGGGACACGTAACACCGGGGAGCTGTTTTTT.

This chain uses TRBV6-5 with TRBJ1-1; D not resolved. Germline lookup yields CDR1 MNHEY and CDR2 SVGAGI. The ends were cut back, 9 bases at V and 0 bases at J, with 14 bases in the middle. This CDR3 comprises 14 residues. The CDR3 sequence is CASNEERMNTEAFF. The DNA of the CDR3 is TGTGCCAGTAACGAGGAGCGGATGAACACTGAAGCTTTCTTT.

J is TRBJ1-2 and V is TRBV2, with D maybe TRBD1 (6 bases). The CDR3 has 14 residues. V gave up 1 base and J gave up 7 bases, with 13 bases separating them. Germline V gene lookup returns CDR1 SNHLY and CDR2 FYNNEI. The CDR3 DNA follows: TGTGCCAGCAGTGAAGACAGGGAAGTGAGTGGCTACACCTTC. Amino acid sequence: CASSEDREVSGYTF.

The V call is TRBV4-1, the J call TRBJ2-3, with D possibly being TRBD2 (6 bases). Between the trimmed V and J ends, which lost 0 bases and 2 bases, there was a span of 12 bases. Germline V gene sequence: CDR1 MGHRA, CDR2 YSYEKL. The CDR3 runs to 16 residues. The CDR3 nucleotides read TGCGCCAGCAGCCAAGAGAGGTTAGCGGCCACAGATACGCAGTATTTT. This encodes CASSQERLAATDTQYF.

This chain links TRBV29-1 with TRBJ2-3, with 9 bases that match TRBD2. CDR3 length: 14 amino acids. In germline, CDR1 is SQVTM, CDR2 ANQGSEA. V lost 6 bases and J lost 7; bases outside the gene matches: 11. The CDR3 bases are TGCAGCGTGGACTCCGGGACTAGCAGACATACGCAGTATTTT. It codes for CSVDSGTSRHTQYF.

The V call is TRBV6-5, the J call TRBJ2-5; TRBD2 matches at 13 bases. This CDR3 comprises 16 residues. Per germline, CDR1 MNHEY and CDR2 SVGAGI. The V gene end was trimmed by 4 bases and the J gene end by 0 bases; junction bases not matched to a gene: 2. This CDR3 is CASSLGLAGNQETQYF. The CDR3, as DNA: TGTGCCAGCAGTTTGGGACTAGCGGGGAACCAAGAGACCCAGTACTTC.

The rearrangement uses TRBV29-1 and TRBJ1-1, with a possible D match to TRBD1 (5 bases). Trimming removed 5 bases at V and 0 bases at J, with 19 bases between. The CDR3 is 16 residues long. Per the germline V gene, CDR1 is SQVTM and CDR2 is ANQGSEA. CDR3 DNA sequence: TGCAGCGTTCAACCCCGGCAGGGTCCTATGAACACTGAAGCTTTCTTT. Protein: CSVQPRQGPMNTEAFF. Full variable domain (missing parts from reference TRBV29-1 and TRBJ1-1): SAVISQKPSRDICQRGTSLTIQCQVDSQVTMMFWYRQQPGQSLTLIATANQGSEATYESGFVIDKFPISRPNLTFSTLTVSNMSPEDSSIYLCSVQPRQGPMNTEAFFGQGTRLTVV.

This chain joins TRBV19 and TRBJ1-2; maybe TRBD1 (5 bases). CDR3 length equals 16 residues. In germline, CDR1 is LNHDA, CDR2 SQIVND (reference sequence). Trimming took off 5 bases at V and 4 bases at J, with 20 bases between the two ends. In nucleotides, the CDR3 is TGTGCCAGTAGTGGACCTCCGGACAAAGAAGGCTATGGCTACACCTTC. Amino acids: CASSGPPDKEGYGYTF. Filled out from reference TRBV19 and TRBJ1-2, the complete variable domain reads DGGITQSPKYLFRKEGQNVTLSCEQNLNHDAMYWYRQDPGQGLRLIYYSQIVNDFQKGDIAEGYSVSREKKESFPLTVTSAQKNPTAFYLCASSGPPDKEGYGYTFGSGTRLTVV.

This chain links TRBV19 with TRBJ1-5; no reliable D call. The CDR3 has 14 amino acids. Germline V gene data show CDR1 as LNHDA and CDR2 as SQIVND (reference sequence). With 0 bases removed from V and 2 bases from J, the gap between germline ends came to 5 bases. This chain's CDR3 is CASSIDLGNQPQHF. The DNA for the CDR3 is TGTGCCAGTAGTATAGATCTTGGCAATCAGCCCCAGCATTTT.

Here the CDR3 reads CASSSGRGRYEQYF. As DNA, the CDR3 is TGTGCCAGCAGCTCAGGCAGGGGCCGTTACGAGCAGTACTTC. V gene TRBV11-2 combines with J gene TRBJ2-7, with a tentative D call TRBD1 (6 bases). The CDR3 contains 14 residues. V dropped 4 bases and J dropped 4 bases, with 14 bases sitting between them. CDR1 and CDR2 (germline): SGHAT, FQNNGV. Variable domain in full (rest from reference TRBV11-2 and TRBJ2-7): EAGVAQSPRYKIIEKRQSVAFWCNPISGHATLYWYQQILGQGPKLLIQFQNNGVVDDSQLPKDRFSAERLKGVDSTLKIQPAKLEDSAVYLCASSSGRGRYEQYFGPGTRLTVT.

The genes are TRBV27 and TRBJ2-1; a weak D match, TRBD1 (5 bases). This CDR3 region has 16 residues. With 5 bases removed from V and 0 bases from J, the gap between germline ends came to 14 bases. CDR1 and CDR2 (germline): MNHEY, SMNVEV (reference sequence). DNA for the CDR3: TGTGCCAGCAGTCCCCAGGGTGAGGTCTCCTACAATGAGCAGTTCTTC. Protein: CASSPQGEVSYNEQFF.

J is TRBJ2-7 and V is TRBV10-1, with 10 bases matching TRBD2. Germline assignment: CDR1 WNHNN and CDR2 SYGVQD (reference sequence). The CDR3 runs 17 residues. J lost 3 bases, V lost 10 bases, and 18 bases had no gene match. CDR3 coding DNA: TGCGCCACCACCGACTTAGCGGGGGGCCCGGAAATCTACGAGCAGTACTTC. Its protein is CATTDLAGGPEIYEQYF.

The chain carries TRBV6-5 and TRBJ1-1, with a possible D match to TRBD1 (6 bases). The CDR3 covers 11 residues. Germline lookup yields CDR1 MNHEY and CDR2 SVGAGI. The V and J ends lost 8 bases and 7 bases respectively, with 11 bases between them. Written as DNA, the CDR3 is TGTGCCAGCGGGGGGGCTCTTGAAGCTTTCTTT. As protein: CASGGALEAFF.